These 30 T cell receptor beta chains came from one sample sequenced in a study of beta chain features in type 1 diabetes. Isolated RNA was reverse transcribed in full, so expressed TCRB transcripts were sequenced. Generated by immunoSEQ multiplex PCR, the TCRdb table keeps only in-frame clones and is missing some. This table holds some 270,000 clones, under 8.5% found once. The specimen sequenced was central memory CD4+ T cells from blood. The receptors derive from a woman younger than 30 in good health.

This clone was detected only a few times. The junction departs from germline at one end; a sequencing error may be responsible. This chain links TRBV7-7 with TRBJ2-6; possibly TRBD1 for D (5 bases). Germline values: CDR1 SSHAT, CDR2 FNYEAQ (reference sequence). The CDR3 runs 16 residues. The CDR3 loop reads CASSALRGTGANVLTF. The CDR3 region has the DNA TGTGCTAGCAGCGCTCTTAGGGGCACTGGGGCCAACGTCCTGACTTTC.

The chain links TRBV27 to TRBJ1-5; 7 bases agree with TRBD1. The length of the CDR3 is 18 residues. The trim removed 5 bases at V and 2 bases at J, leaving 15 bases unmatched. Per the germline V gene, CDR1 is MNHEY and CDR2 is SMNVEV (reference sequence). The CDR3 spells CASSPSDRVKRGNQPQHF. The CDR3 DNA is TGTGCCAGCAGTCCCTCCGACAGGGTAAAGCGTGGCAATCAGCCCCAGCATTTT.

This clone has a handful of counts. CDR3 residues: CASSVGPPAGELFF. The DNA of the CDR3 is TGTGCCAGCAGCGTAGGGCCGCCGGCCGGGGAGCTGTTTTTT. The J gene is TRBJ2-2, the V gene TRBV9; D not resolved. CDR1 SGDLS and CDR2 YYNGEE come from the germline V gene. The CDR3 is 14 residues long. V lost 0 bases, J lost 6 bases, and 9 bases lay in between.

This clone was recorded a few times. The V gene is TRBV29-1, the J gene TRBJ1-4, with D possibly matching TRBD1 (6 bases). The CDR3 extends over 13 amino acids. Trimming removed 5 bases at V and 7 bases at J, with 14 bases between. The germline gives CDR1 SQVTM, CDR2 ANQGSEA. The DNA for the CDR3 is TGCAGCGTTAGTGCAGGGGTGGGTGAAAAACTGTTTTTT. The encoded protein is CSVSAGVGEKLFF.

The chain combines TRBV28 with TRBJ1-2; D is possibly TRBD1 (6 bases). The CDR3 has 16 residues. The germline CDR1 and CDR2 sequences are MDHEN and SYDVKM. With 2 bases removed from V and 4 bases from J, the gap between germline ends came to 17 bases. The DNA of the CDR3 is TGTGCCAGCAGTTTAATAGCAGGGGCTGAAATCTATGGCTACACCTTC. Encoded protein: CASSLIAGAEIYGYTF.

V gene TRBV7-3 combines with J gene TRBJ2-4; D is perhaps TRBD1 (5 bases). CDR3 length equals 16 residues. Per germline, CDR1 SGHTA and CDR2 FQGTGA. The V end lost 2 bases, the J end lost 2 bases, and 13 bases lay between the germline ends. CDR3 residues: CASSLGRSGTKNIQYF. CDR3 sequence (DNA): TGTGCCAGCAGCTTAGGGCGGTCAGGGACCAAAAACATTCAGTACTTC.

The gene calls are TRBV28 and TRBJ1-2, with TRBD1 identical over 9 bases. Germline values: CDR1 MDHEN, CDR2 SYDVKM. The CDR3 covers 16 residues. The J segment lost 1 base and the V segment lost 7 bases, leaving 10 bases of the junction unmatched. CDR3 protein: CASTQRGDRVNYGYTF. In DNA, the CDR3 is TGTGCCAGCACCCAAAGGGGGGACAGGGTTAACTATGGCTACACCTTC.

The genes are TRBV5-4 and TRBJ2-3, with D tentatively TRBD1 (5 bases). Trimming took 4 bases from V and 0 from J, leaving 18 bases between them. This CDR3 is built from 17 residues. Germline V gives CDR1 SGHNT, CDR2 YYREEE (reference sequence). CDR3 nucleotide sequence: TGTGCCAGCAGCCAAGATCGTTCGACAGACAGCACAGATACGCAGTATTTT. Encoded protein: CASSQDRSTDSTDTQYF.

This clone has ten or more counts. V is TRBV5-4 and J is TRBJ1-4, with TRBD1 matching over 7 bases. Germline values: CDR1 SGHNT, CDR2 YYREEE (reference sequence). After removal of 1 base from V and 3 bases from J, the junction contained 3 bases not matched to a gene. There are 15 residues in the CDR3. In DNA form, the CDR3 reads TGTGCCAGCAGCTTGCGGACAGGTTCTAATGAAAAACTGTTTTTT. Its protein product is CASSLRTGSNEKLFF.

This clone was observed a few times. The chain is built from TRBV18 and TRBJ2-7; TRBD1 agrees at 9 bases. The CDR3 loop spans 14 amino acids. Germline-derived CDR1 and CDR2 are KGHSH and LQKENI. V dropped 4 bases and J dropped 4; count of bases not matched to a gene: 5. The CDR3 nucleotides are TGTGCCAGCTCACGGGAGGGACAGGGTTACGAGCAGTACGTC. It translates to CASSREGQGYEQYV.

The J gene is TRBJ2-3, the V gene TRBV5-1, with no clear D. In germline, CDR1 is SGHRS, CDR2 YFSETQ. The CDR3 totals 14 residues. Trimming shortened V by 2 bases and J by 1 base, and 8 bases separated the two germline ends. CDR3 in DNA: TGCGCCAGCAGCTTACTTTCGGGCACAGATACGCAGTATTTT. Translating gives CASSLLSGTDTQYF.

A few counts support this clone. This chain uses TRBV18 with TRBJ1-1, with TRBD1 matching over 7 bases. Trimming at V came to 5 bases and at J to 8 bases, leaving 8 bases not matched to a gene. CDR3 size: 13 residues. CDR1 is KGHSH and CDR2 is LQKENI in the germline V gene. The CDR3 spells CASSRGQLVEAFF. CDR3 DNA sequence: TGTGCCAGCTCAAGGGGACAGTTGGTAGAAGCTTTCTTT.

The CDR3 DNA reads TGTGCCAGCAGCTTAGGCGAGGCAGGAGAGACCCAGTACTTC. The encoded protein is CASSLGEAGETQYF. The V gene is TRBV7-3, the J gene TRBJ2-5; D is ambiguous. This CDR3 is 14 amino acids long. CDR1 and CDR2 (germline): SGHTA, FQGTGA. V lost 2 bases and J lost 4, with 11 bases in between. Variable domain in full (rest from reference TRBV7-3 and TRBJ2-5): GAGVSQTPSNKVTEKGKYVELRCDPISGHTALYWYRQSLGQGPEFLIYFQGTGAADDSGLPNDRFFAVRPEGSVSTLKIQRTERGDSAVYLCASSLGEAGETQYFGPGTRLLVL.

This clone has just a few counts. The chain combines TRBV25-1 with TRBJ1-1; 10 bases align to TRBD1. The CDR3 sequence is 17 residues long. V trimming: 3 bases; J trimming: 4 bases; junction bases outside the gene matches: 11. Germline CDR1 MGHDK, CDR2 SYGVNS. In DNA form, the CDR3 reads TGTGCCAGCAGTGACCTTGGGGGACAGGGGTCGGGCACTGAAGCTTTCTTT. This encodes CASSDLGGQGSGTEAFF.

V gene TRBV11-3 combines with J gene TRBJ2-2, with a possible D match to TRBD1 (5 bases). V was trimmed by 0 bases and J by 11 bases, leaving 13 bases between them. The CDR3 covers 14 residues. The germline CDR1 and CDR2 sequences are SGHNT and YENEEA. The CDR3 bases are TGTGCCAGCAGCTTAGAATTGGGGCAGGGCGAGCTGTTTTTT. This translates into CASSLELGQGELFF.

This clone came up many times. V usage is TRBV29-1 and J usage is TRBJ1-5, with no clear D. Germline values: CDR1 SQVTM, CDR2 ANQGSEA. Trimming took off 4 bases at V and 6 bases at J, with 16 bases between the two ends. There are 14 residues in the CDR3. The CDR3 coding sequence is TGCAGCGTTGGAACCGCTGGAGGTATTCAGCCCCAGCATTTT. Translation: CSVGTAGGIQPQHF.

The genes are TRBV14 and TRBJ2-1; TRBD1 is a possible D gene (5 bases). Trimming removed 1 base at V and 4 bases at J, with 17 bases between. Per germline, CDR1 SGHDN and CDR2 FVKESK. The CDR3 extends over 17 amino acids. CDR3 region: CASSQVHRLLPYNEQFF. CDR3 sequence (DNA): TGTGCCAGCAGCCAAGTGCACAGGTTACTCCCTTACAATGAGCAGTTCTTC.

This clone was counted between two and nine times. The V call is TRBV9, the J call TRBJ2-7, with D perhaps matching TRBD2 (6 bases). CDR3 length: 15 residues. The germline V and J ends were trimmed by 0 bases and 1 base, with 11 bases remaining between them. Germline values: CDR1 SGDLS, CDR2 YYNGEE. This chain's CDR3 is CASSVGAGASYEQYF. CDR3 sequence (DNA): TGTGCCAGCAGCGTAGGAGCGGGTGCTTCCTACGAGCAGTACTTC. The whole variable domain, remainder taken from reference TRBV9 and TRBJ2-7, is DSGVTQTPKHLITATGQRVTLRCSPRSGDLSVYWYQQSLDQGLQFLIQYYNGEERAKGNILERFSAQQFPDLHSELNLSSLELGDSALYFCASSVGAGASYEQYFGPGTRLTVT.

The chain links TRBV5-1 to TRBJ2-5, with unresolved D. Trimming removed 0 bases at V and 1 base at J, with 7 bases between. This CDR3 region has 14 residues. Germline V gene lookup returns CDR1 SGHRS and CDR2 YFSETQ. The CDR3 sequence: CASSLGPSQETQYF. The CDR3 DNA sequence: TGCGCCAGCAGCTTGGGGCCAAGCCAAGAGACCCAGTACTTC.

This clone was detected a few times. J is TRBJ1-3 and V is TRBV2, with D possibly being TRBD1 (5 bases). V shed 6 bases and J shed 0 bases, with 12 bases lying between them. This CDR3 comprises 15 residues. Germline CDR1 is SNHLY and CDR2 is FYNNEI. CDR3 residues: CASRLRASSGNTIYF. CDR3 DNA: TGTGCCAGCAGGCTCAGGGCAAGCTCTGGAAACACCATATATTTT.

This clone came up a few times. The gene calls are TRBV9 and TRBJ2-2; D uncertain. V was trimmed by 3 bases and J by 7 bases, leaving 19 bases between them. The CDR3 extends over 16 amino acids. The germline V gene has CDR1 SGDLS and CDR2 YYNGEE. CDR3 sequence reads: CASSAYKRNFGGELFF. The CDR3 nucleotides are TGTGCCAGCAGCGCGTATAAGAGAAATTTCGGCGGGGAGCTGTTTTTT.

This clone has just a few counts. The J gene is TRBJ2-1, the V gene TRBV7-2; no clear D. CDR1 SGHTA and CDR2 FQGNSA come from the germline V gene. V lost 5 bases to trimming and J lost 5 bases, with 10 bases between them. This CDR3 is built from 13 residues. The CDR3 DNA reads as TGTGCCAGCAGCCCATATCTGAACAATGAGCAGTTCTTC. Its translation: CASSPYLNNEQFF.

Notes on this clone: Other DNA sequences from this sample encode an identical CDR3 as well. J is TRBJ1-5 and V is TRBV6-1; possibly TRBD1 for D (6 bases). Germline loops: CDR1 MNHNS, CDR2 SASEGT. Trimming removed 7 bases from V and 3 bases from J, with 10 bases in between. This CDR3 region has 13 residues. The CDR3 protein is CASIQGLNQPQHF. The CDR3 region has the DNA TGTGCCAGCATCCAGGGGCTCAATCAGCCCCAGCATTTT.

The sample holds a few counts of this clone. The V and J genes are TRBV27 and TRBJ1-2; D is perhaps TRBD1 (6 bases). Trimming removed 2 bases from V and 4 bases from J, with 14 bases in between. The length of the CDR3 is 15 residues. Germline V gene lookup returns CDR1 MNHEY and CDR2 SMNVEV (reference sequence). The CDR3 reads CASSLDKTGRYGYTF. For the CDR3, the DNA is TGTGCCAGCAGTTTAGACAAAACAGGGCGCTATGGCTACACCTTC.

The V call is TRBV2, the J call TRBJ1-2, with 9 bases fitting TRBD1. CDR3 length equals 13 residues. The V and J ends lost 10 bases and 5 bases, in that order; junction bases with no gene match: 8. Germline-derived CDR1 and CDR2 are SNHLY and FYNNEI. The DNA of the CDR3 is TGTGCCACCGGGGACAGGGACGGATATGGCTACACCTTC. Translation gives CATGDRDGYGYTF.

The chain employs TRBV28 and TRBJ2-2; TRBD1 matches 10 bases. Germline V gene lookup returns CDR1 MDHEN and CDR2 SYDVKM. The CDR3 is made up of 16 amino acids. The V and J ends lost 4 bases and 6 bases, in that order; junction bases with no gene match: 8. The CDR3 DNA reads TGTGCCAGCAGTTCTCCTTCCGGGACAGGGGCCGGGGAGCTGTTTTTT. It yields the protein CASSSPSGTGAGELFF.

This clone was observed many times. The CDR3 DNA reads as TGTGCCAGCAGCTTAGATCCAATCCCCGAAGCTTTCTTT. Residues: CASSLDPIPEAFF. This rearrangement joins TRBV7-9 to TRBJ1-1; no definite D call. Trimming pared 1 base from V and 8 bases from J, leaving 11 bases between. Germline loops: CDR1 SEHNR, CDR2 FQNEAQ (reference sequence). The CDR3 sequence is 13 residues long.

This chain connects TRBV9 to TRBJ2-1; 7 bases align to TRBD2. The CDR3 totals 15 residues. The ends lost 1 base at V and 8 bases at J; junction bases unmatched: 9. The germline gives CDR1 SGDLS, CDR2 YYNGEE. The CDR3 sequence is CASSVSSGFGDEQFF. The CDR3 bases are TGTGCCAGCAGCGTATCTAGCGGATTTGGCGATGAGCAGTTCTTC.

A remark on this clone: A far larger clone is only one base removed, so a read error is likely. The same CDR3 can be traced to other DNA sequences in this sample. V gene TRBV7-2 combines with J gene TRBJ1-1, with no clear D. The CDR3 loop spans 13 amino acids. V was clipped by 2 bases and J by 5 bases, with 9 bases between them. The germline V gene encodes CDR1 SGHTA and CDR2 FQGNSA. CDR3 in amino acids: CASSLTAGTEAFF. CDR3 sequence (DNA): TGTGCCAGCAGCTTAACTGCGGGAACTGAAGCTTTCTTT.

In this sample, this clone turned up once. The V gene is TRBV5-6, the J gene TRBJ1-5; D is ambiguous. Germline-derived CDR1 and CDR2 are SGHDT and YYEEEE. V shed 1 base and J shed 5 bases, with 16 bases lying between them. This CDR3 has 16 residues. The CDR3 bases are TGTGCCAGCAGCTTGTACCACAGCCTGCGATATCAGCCCCAGCATTTT. Translation gives CASSLYHSLRYQPQHF.